The sequence of this T cell receptor (beta chain) was determined in a study of shared clonotypes between healthy human individuals. CD8 memory combined CD45RO+ cells with CCR7-negative CD45RA+ TemRA cells. About this clone itself: The junction shows a germline mismatch at one end, possibly a read error.

The CDR3 consists of 14 residues. The germline V gene encodes CDR1 MNHNY and CDR2 SVGAGI (reference sequence). Using immunoSEQ multiplex PCR, the repertoire was profiled, and TCRdb retains in-frame clones only, with some absent. The table records about 110,000 clones, about 70% of them present only once. Specimen: memory CD8+ T cells sorted from blood. This sample's subset: CD45RO+ cells pooled with CCR7-negative TemRA cells. This chain links TRBV6-6 with TRBJ2-7; 9 bases are a match to TRBD2. This TCR derives from a woman aged 25 to 39 in good health. The CDR3 coding sequence is TGTGCCATCAGTGAGTCGCGGGAGGGCTACGAGCAGTACTTC. Translating it yields CAISESREGYEQYF.